This T cell receptor beta chain was found in a study of blood T cell repertoires in COVID-19. Study-level background: Acute-phase and convalescent COVID-19 samples originated in the United States, Italy and Spain. The analysed material was cDNA or gDNA that came from T cells, B-cell-depleted T cells, or PBMCs.

In the authors' methods: Cell counts per sample came from amplifying reference gene primers. Method: immunoSEQ multiplex PCR; TCRdb's copy keeps in-frame clones and lacks some. D and trimming come from the DNA, and the V and J calls and clone size come from that table. The sample includes some 180,000 clones, 76% of them seen just once. Trimming took 11 bases from V and 5 from J; bases not matched to a gene: 6. The CDR3 sequence is 14 residues long. The germline V gene encodes CDR1 LNHDA and CDR2 SQIVND (reference sequence). This receptor was taken from a woman aged 50 to 65 with active or convalescent COVID-19. This rearrangement joins TRBV19 to TRBJ2-1, with 13 nucleotides matching TRBD2. The specimen was peripheral blood. The CDR3 DNA reads TGTGCCGTTCGGGGACTAGCGGGAAACAATGAGCAGTTCTTC. Its translation: CAVRGLAGNNEQFF.